Below, 18 T cell receptor beta chains from the same sample are listed, as sequenced in a study of shared clonotypes between healthy human individuals. Assay used: immunoSEQ multiplex PCR; TCRdb lists only in-frame clones, some missing. This sample has approximately 500,000 clones, with roughly 80% found just once. Specimen: PBMCs. The receptors here all came from a woman aged 40-49 years in good health. Some clones in this sample may be carry-over from other donors' samples.

The rearrangement joins TRBV6-5 to TRBJ2-7, with TRBD1 matching 9 bases. V was pared by 6 bases and J by 6 bases, with 9 bases of the junction left unmatched. This CDR3 is built from 14 residues. Germline-derived CDR1 and CDR2 are MNHEY and SVGAGI. As DNA, the CDR3 is TGTGCCAGCAGCAAAGGGACAGGGTCGAGCGAGCAGTACTTC. It specifies CASSKGTGSSEQYF.

V gene TRBV9 combines with J gene TRBJ2-7; 14 bases line up with TRBD2. The CDR3 spans 13 residues. Germline V gives CDR1 SGDLS, CDR2 YYNGEE. V was pared by 4 bases and J by 12 bases, with 6 bases of the junction left unmatched. CDR3: CASSPGTSGRMYF. CDR3 DNA sequence: TGTGCCAGCAGCCCCGGGACTAGCGGGAGAATGTACTTC.

This chain joins TRBV2 and TRBJ2-7; D not certain. Trimming removed 3 bases from V and 0 bases from J, with 9 bases in between. Per the germline V gene, CDR1 is SNHLY and CDR2 is FYNNEI. The CDR3 loop spans 14 amino acids. The CDR3 DNA reads as TGTGCCAGCAGTGATCAAGGCATCTCCTACGAGCAGTACTTC. Encoded protein: CASSDQGISYEQYF.

Comments on this clone: A far larger clone is one nucleotide away, so this likely arose from a read error. V and J are TRBV28 and TRBJ2-5, with D perhaps matching TRBD2 (5 bases). The J call is uncertain, as TRBJ2-7 better fits the DNA end. CDR3 length: 13 residues. Germline-derived CDR1 and CDR2 are MDHEN and SYDVKM. The CDR3 protein is CGSSRGSSYEQYF. CDR3 sequence (DNA): TGTGGCAGCAGCCGTGGGAGCTCCTACGAGCAGTACTTC.

V usage is TRBV27 and J usage is TRBJ2-3; D is unclear. The ends were cut back, 6 bases at V and 0 bases at J, with 7 bases in the middle. This CDR3 contains 13 residues. Germline V gene lookup returns CDR1 MNHEY and CDR2 SMNVEV (reference sequence). The CDR3 DNA reads TGTGCCAGCAGCCGTAAGAGCACAGATACGCAGTATTTT. It translates to CASSRKSTDTQYF.

Points on this clone: At the DNA level, this CDR3 is encoded by other sequences in the same sample as well. The chain uses TRBV5-1 and TRBJ1-1; D is possibly TRBD1 (5 bases). Germline CDR1 and CDR2: SGHRS and YFSETQ. Trimming cost V 3 bases and J 1 base, with 10 bases left between them. The CDR3 length is 14 residues. CDR3 DNA sequence: TGCGCCAGCAGCTCCGACAGACCGAACACTGAAGCTTTCTTT. Translating it yields CASSSDRPNTEAFF.

The gene calls are TRBV28 and TRBJ1-2; D is undetermined. The V end was cut by 1 base, the J end by 5 bases, with 11 bases between. Germline lookup yields CDR1 MDHEN and CDR2 SYDVKM. This CDR3 spans 14 amino acids. The CDR3 reads CASSLLGRPYGYTF. CDR3 nucleotides: TGTGCCAGCAGTTTATTGGGCAGGCCGTATGGCTACACCTTC.

The chain uses TRBV1 and TRBJ2-1; the table's D call, TRBD1, has no DNA check behind it. TRBV1 is a pseudogene. The length of the CDR3 is 13 residues. Here the CDR3 reads CTSSQDLAAEQFF. The CDR3 DNA sequence: TGCACCAGCAGCCAAGATTTGGCCGCTGAGCAGTTCTTC.

The chain is built from TRBV7-9 and TRBJ2-3, with a weak D call TRBD2 (5 bases). V gave up 5 bases and J gave up 0 bases, with 12 bases separating them. CDR1 is SEHNR, CDR2 FQNEAQ, per germline (reference sequence). This CDR3 region has 15 residues. CDR3 protein: CASSEPSGSTDTQYF. In nucleotides, the CDR3 is TGTGCCAGCAGCGAACCAAGCGGAAGCACAGATACGCAGTATTTT.

V and J are TRBV5-1 and TRBJ1-1, with no clear D. Germline V lookup: CDR1 SGHRS, CDR2 YFSETQ. The CDR3 is 16 residues long. V lost 4 bases, J lost 0 bases, and 16 bases lay in between. The CDR3 DNA reads TGCGCCAGCAGCCCTACTTCCCCCGATATGAACACTGAAGCTTTCTTT. Protein product: CASSPTSPDMNTEAFF. Full variable domain (outside the CDR3, taken from reference TRBV5-1 and TRBJ1-1): KAGVTQTPRYLIKTRGQQVTLSCSPISGHRSVSWYQQTPGQGLQFLFEYFSETQRNKGNFPGRFSGRQFSNSRSEMNVSTLELGDSALYLCASSPTSPDMNTEAFFGQGTRLTVV.

The chain combines TRBV4-2 with TRBJ2-2, with unresolved D. Trimming left V 1 base short and J 1 base short, with 10 bases between. Germline-derived CDR1 and CDR2 are LGHNA and YNFKEQ. The CDR3 is 16 amino acids. The CDR3 bases are TGTGCCAGCAGCCAAGGCATTGCGGAGAACACCGGGGAGCTGTTTTTT. It codes for CASSQGIAENTGELFF.

For this clone: This likely came from a read error, as a far larger clone is one base away. This chain uses TRBV29-1 with TRBJ2-1, with 9 bases fitting TRBD2. Germline CDR1 and CDR2: SQVTM and ANQGSEA. The CDR3 loop spans 14 amino acids. After removal of 2 bases from V and 8 bases from J, the junction contained 7 bases not matched to a gene. As DNA, the CDR3 is TGCAGCGTTGAACCTAGCGGGATGGCATATGAGCAGTTCTTC. Protein sequence: CSVEPSGMAYEQFF.

Comment on this clone: Mismatch with germline at one junction end may stem from a read error. Additional DNA sequences in this sample encode the identical CDR3. The gene calls are TRBV5-1 and TRBJ2-5; D unresolved. There are 11 residues in the CDR3. Germline CDR1 and CDR2: SGHRS and YFSETQ. The CDR3 region has the DNA TGCGCTAGCAGCTTCCAAGGGACCCAGTACTTC. It translates to CASSFQGTQYF.

The chain recombines TRBV7-9 with TRBJ1-1; D is uncertain. The V end was cut by 0 bases, the J end by 0 bases, with 8 bases between. This CDR3 comprises 15 residues. Germline values: CDR1 SEHNR, CDR2 FQNEAQ (reference sequence). The CDR3 DNA is TGTGCCAGCAGCTTAGCGCTCGCGGTGAACACTGAAGCTTTCTTT. This codes for CASSLALAVNTEAFF.

The chain recombines TRBV15 with TRBJ1-4; 7 bases agree with TRBD1. The V gene's germline CDR1 is LNHNV and CDR2 YYDKDF (reference sequence). This CDR3 has 14 residues. The V gene end was trimmed by 1 base and the J gene end by 15 bases; junction bases not matched to a gene: 11. CDR3 residues: CATSRVWRDSLLFF. The CDR3 coding sequence is TGTGCCACCAGCAGAGTCTGGAGGGACAGCCTTTTGTTTTTT.

Regarding this clone: One end of the junction is discordant with germline, which a read error may explain. The CDR3 bases are TGTGCCAGCAGCCGGTTACTGAACTCTGAAGCTTTCTTT. It encodes CASSRLLNSEAFF. V is TRBV7-2 and J is TRBJ1-1; no definite D call. Germline CDR1 SGHTA, CDR2 FQGNSA. The length of the CDR3 is 13 residues.

Notes on this clone: One junction end disagrees with the germline gene, perhaps due to a read error. V and J are TRBV20-1 and TRBJ2-1, with 9 bases lining up with TRBD2. CDR3 length: 11 residues. Germline V lookup: CDR1 DFQATT, CDR2 SNEGSKA (reference sequence). The CDR3: CSAKKAGGVIF. The CDR3 nucleotides read TGCAGTGCAAAAAAAGCGGGAGGCGTTATCTTC.

V usage is TRBV4-2 and J usage is TRBJ1-4, with 7 bases aligning to TRBD1. CDR1 is LGHNA, CDR2 YNFKEQ, per germline. This CDR3 spans 16 amino acids. The V segment lost 1 base and the J segment 6 bases; nucleotides outside the gene matches: 8. The CDR3 loop is CASSQGTGTEDEKLFF. In DNA form, the CDR3 reads TGTGCCAGCAGCCAAGGGACCGGGACAGAGGATGAAAAACTGTTTTTT.